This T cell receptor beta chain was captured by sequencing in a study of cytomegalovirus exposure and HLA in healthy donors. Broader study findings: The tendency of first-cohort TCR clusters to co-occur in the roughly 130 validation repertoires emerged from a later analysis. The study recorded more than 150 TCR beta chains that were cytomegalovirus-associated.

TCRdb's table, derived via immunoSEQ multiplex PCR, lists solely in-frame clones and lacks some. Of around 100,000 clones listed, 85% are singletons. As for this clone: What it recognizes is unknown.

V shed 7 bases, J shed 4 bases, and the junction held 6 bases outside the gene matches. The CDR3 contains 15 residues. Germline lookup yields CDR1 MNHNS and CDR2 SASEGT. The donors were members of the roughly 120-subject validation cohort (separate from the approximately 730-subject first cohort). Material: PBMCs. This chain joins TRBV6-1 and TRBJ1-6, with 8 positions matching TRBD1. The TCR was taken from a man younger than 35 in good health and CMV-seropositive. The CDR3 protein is CASTIQGAYNSPLHF. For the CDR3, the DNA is TGTGCCAGCACCATTCAGGGGGCTTATAATTCACCCCTCCACTTT.